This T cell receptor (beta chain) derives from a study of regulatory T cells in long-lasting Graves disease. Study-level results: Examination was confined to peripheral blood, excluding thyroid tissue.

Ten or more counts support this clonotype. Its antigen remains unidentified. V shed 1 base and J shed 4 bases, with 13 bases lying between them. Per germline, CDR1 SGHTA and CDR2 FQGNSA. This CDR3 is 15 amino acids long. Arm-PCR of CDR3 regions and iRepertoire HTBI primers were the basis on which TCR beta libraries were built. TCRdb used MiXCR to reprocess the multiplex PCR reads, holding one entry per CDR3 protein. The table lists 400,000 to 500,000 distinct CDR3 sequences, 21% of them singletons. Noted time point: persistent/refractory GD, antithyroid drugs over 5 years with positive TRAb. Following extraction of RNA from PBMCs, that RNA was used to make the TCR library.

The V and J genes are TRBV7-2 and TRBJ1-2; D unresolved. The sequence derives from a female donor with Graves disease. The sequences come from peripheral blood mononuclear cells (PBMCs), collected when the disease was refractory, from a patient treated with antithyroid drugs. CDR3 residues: CASSLDQGLAYGYTF. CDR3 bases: TGTGCCAGCAGCTTAGACCAAGGGCTGGCCTATGGCTACACCTTC.